A single sample is the source of the 21 T cell receptor beta chains below, sequenced in a study of graft-versus-host responses after intestinal transplantation. Profiled with immunoSEQ multiplex PCR; TCRdb holds only in-frame clones, not every one. Of tens of thousands of clones in the sample, roughly 92% were seen once. No cognate antigen is known for these TCRs. The sequencing here drew on unstimulated CD4+ T cells sorted from spleen or lymph node cells, taken before intestinal transplant. Every receptor here comes from a human donor who received an intestinal transplant.

This clone was recorded once. The gene calls are TRBV13 and TRBJ2-5, with TRBD1 identical over 9 bases. CDR1 PRHDT and CDR2 FYEKMQ come from the germline V gene (reference sequence). V gave up 3 bases and J gave up 3 bases; unmatched junction bases: 2. The CDR3 sequence is 14 residues long. The DNA of the CDR3 is TGTGCCAGCAGCTTTCGGACAGGGGAAGAGACCCAGTACTTC. It translates to CASSFRTGEETQYF.

The chain is built from TRBV5-1 and TRBJ1-1, with D possibly being TRBD1 (5 bases). The CDR3 contains 15 residues. From germline, CDR1 is SGHRS and CDR2 YFSETQ. V was cut by 4 bases and J by 0 bases, with 13 bases left in between. The CDR3 sequence is CASSRGGAMNTEAFF. The CDR3, as DNA: TGCGCCAGCAGCCGGGGAGGGGCTATGAACACTGAAGCTTTCTTT.

V usage is TRBV9 and J usage is TRBJ2-7, with unresolved D. V shed 0 bases and J shed 3 bases, with 10 bases lying between them. The CDR3 has 14 amino acids. Germline CDR1 is SGDLS and CDR2 is YYNGEE. The DNA for the CDR3 is TGTGCCAGCAGCGTAGGTAGCTTGGGCTACGAGCAGTACTTC. It encodes CASSVGSLGYEQYF.

This rearrangement joins TRBV19 to TRBJ1-6; D possibly corresponds to TRBD1 (6 bases). Germline CDR1 and CDR2: LNHDA and SQIVND (reference sequence). The CDR3 covers 15 residues. Between the trimmed V and J ends, which lost 5 bases and 7 bases, there was a span of 15 bases. The CDR3 coding sequence is TGTGCCAGTAGTGCCTCGGACAGCTGGAATTCACCCCTCCACTTT. Its protein is CASSASDSWNSPLHF.

The chain links TRBV6-5 to TRBJ1-1; 7 nucleotides match TRBD1. Trimming removed 5 bases from V and 3 bases from J; junction bases left unmatched: 3. Looked up from germline, CDR1 is MNHEY and CDR2 is SVGAGI. The CDR3 has 13 amino acids. The DNA for the CDR3 is TGTGCCAGCAGTGGAGACAGGGACACTGAAGCTTTCTTT. Protein: CASSGDRDTEAFF.

This clone was observed once. The CDR3, as DNA: TGTGCCAGCAGCTTGGACCTTCTGCGAGAGACCCAGTACTTC. Its protein is CASSLDLLRETQYF. This chain links TRBV7-8 with TRBJ2-5; D gene unclear. Trimming stripped 3 bases from V and 4 bases from J, with 12 bases between. The CDR3 is 14 residues long. CDR1 and CDR2 from the germline V gene are SGHVS and FQNEAQ. Complete variable domain (other parts from reference TRBV7-8 and TRBJ2-5): GAGVSQSPRYKVAKRGQDVALRCDPISGHVSLFWYQQALGQGPEFLTYFQNEAQLDKSGLPSDRFFAERPEGSVSTLKIQRTQQEDSAVYLCASSLDLLRETQYFGPGTRLLVL.

The chain has TRBV9 and TRBJ1-1; tentative D call: TRBD1 (5 bases). Germline-derived CDR1 and CDR2 are SGDLS and YYNGEE. The CDR3 spans 15 residues. Between the trimmed V and J ends, which lost 3 bases and 4 bases, there was a span of 16 bases. The CDR3: CASSAPGRGSTEAFF. CDR3 sequence (DNA): TGTGCCAGCAGCGCCCCAGGGAGAGGAAGCACTGAAGCTTTCTTT. The variable domain in full, completed from reference TRBV9 and TRBJ1-1, reads DSGVTQTPKHLITATGQRVTLRCSPRSGDLSVYWYQQSLDQGLQFLIQYYNGEERAKGNILERFSAQQFPDLHSELNLSSLELGDSALYFCASSAPGRGSTEAFFGQGTRLTVV.

The chain carries TRBV15 and TRBJ2-3, with 9 bases that match TRBD2. The germline V gene has CDR1 LNHNV and CDR2 YYDKDF (reference sequence). The ends lost 8 bases at V and 4 bases at J; junction bases unmatched: 13. The CDR3 runs 16 residues. The CDR3 spells CATRAQLAGVADTQYF. CDR3 DNA sequence: TGTGCCACCCGAGCCCAGTTAGCGGGAGTAGCAGATACGCAGTATTTT.

This chain uses TRBV23-1 with TRBJ2-5; a possible D gene is TRBD2 (5 bases). TRBV23-1 has ORF status, its function being uncertain. Deletions cut 3 bases from V and 1 base from J, with 27 bases between. This CDR3 spans 20 amino acids. The CDR3 region has the DNA TGCGCCAGCAGTCATGGTGGGAGCTTACCCCAGGCTAGGCGCCAAGAGACCCAGTACTTC. Its protein product is CASSHGGSLPQARRQETQYF.

This rearrangement joins TRBV27 to TRBJ2-4; 9 bases are shared with TRBD2. CDR3 length: 17 amino acids. The ends lost 5 bases at V and 0 bases at J; junction bases unmatched: 8. Germline lookup yields CDR1 MNHEY and CDR2 SMNVEV (reference sequence). The CDR3 DNA reads as TGTGCCAGCAGTATTAGGCTAGCGGGACTAGCCAAAAACATTCAGTACTTC. Protein sequence: CASSIRLAGLAKNIQYF.

DNA for the CDR3: TGCGCCAGCAGCTTGGTACCGAGACAGGGCTATGAGACCCAGTACTTC. Encoded protein: CASSLVPRQGYETQYF. The chain combines TRBV5-1 with TRBJ2-5, with 7 nucleotides matching TRBD1. V lost 0 bases and J lost 5; bases outside the gene matches: 10. Germline V gene sequence: CDR1 SGHRS, CDR2 YFSETQ. The CDR3 runs to 16 residues.

V is TRBV7-7 and J is TRBJ2-2; possibly TRBD2 for D (5 bases). CDR1 is SSHAT, CDR2 FNYEAQ, per germline (reference sequence). With 5 bases removed from V and 0 bases from J, the gap between germline ends came to 16 bases. There are 17 residues in the CDR3. CDR3 in DNA: TGTGCCAGCAGCCCCTCCCTAGCCGTAACGAACACCGGGGAGCTGTTTTTT. Amino acid sequence: CASSPSLAVTNTGELFF.

This sequence joins TRBV15 and TRBJ2-1; 9 positions match TRBD2. CDR1 and CDR2 from the germline V gene are LNHNV and YYDKDF (reference sequence). CDR3 length: 16 amino acids. J gave up 5 bases and V 1 base, and 6 bases lay outside the gene matches. The CDR3 coding sequence is TGTGCCACCAGCAGAGTCAGGACTAGCGTAGACAATGAGCAGTTCTTC. Protein product: CATSRVRTSVDNEQFF.

The rearrangement links TRBV30 to TRBJ1-4; 11 bases line up with TRBD1. V gave up 5 bases and J gave up 3 bases; unmatched junction bases: 2. Germline CDR1 reads GTSNPN; CDR2 reads SVGIG (reference sequence). This CDR3 has 14 amino acids. In DNA, the CDR3 is TGTGCCTGGGGACAGGGGGCCCCTAATGAAAAACTGTTTTTT. This codes for CAWGQGAPNEKLFF.

This chain links TRBV5-1 with TRBJ2-1, with D tentatively TRBD2 (8 bases). Trimming removed 3 bases at V and 4 bases at J, with 20 bases between. CDR3 length: 17 amino acids. Germline lookup yields CDR1 SGHRS and CDR2 YFSETQ. CDR3 sequence (DNA): TGCGCCAGCAGCTCGCCCCAGACAGGGACTAGTTACAATGAGCAGTTCTTC. It specifies CASSSPQTGTSYNEQFF.

This CDR3 is CASSLALTSGRGNTQYF. For the CDR3, the DNA is TGCGCCAGCAGCTTGGCCCTGACTAGCGGGAGAGGGAATACGCAGTATTTT. V is TRBV5-1 and J is TRBJ2-3, with TRBD2 identical over 12 bases. This CDR3 region has 17 residues. Germline V gives CDR1 SGHRS, CDR2 YFSETQ. Trimming cost V 0 bases and J 7 bases; bases outside gene matches: 9.

V usage is TRBV29-1 and J usage is TRBJ2-7, with D unclear. The CDR3 spans 14 residues. CDR1 and CDR2 from the germline V gene are SQVTM and ANQGSEA. V was cut by 0 bases and J by 0 bases, with 9 bases left in between. The CDR3 sequence: CSVEDQPTSYEQYF. CDR3 sequence (DNA): TGCAGCGTTGAAGATCAACCCACCTCCTACGAGCAGTACTTC.

This sequence joins TRBV29-1 and TRBJ2-7; possibly TRBD2 for D (6 bases). The germline V gene has CDR1 SQVTM and CDR2 ANQGSEA. Trimming left V 5 bases short and J 1 base short, with 24 bases between. The length of the CDR3 is 17 residues. The CDR3 sequence is CSVKPSAGSGESYEQYF. Written as DNA, the CDR3 is TGCAGCGTTAAACCCTCCGCGGGTAGCGGAGAATCCTACGAGCAGTACTTC.

This chain's CDR3 is CASSWAPQENQPQHF. As DNA, the CDR3 is TGTGCCAGCAGTTGGGCCCCGCAGGAGAATCAGCCCCAGCATTTT. The chain joins TRBV6-5 to TRBJ1-5; D gene ambiguous. The germline V and J ends were trimmed by 4 bases and 4 bases, with 14 bases remaining between them. CDR3 size: 15 residues. Germline CDR1 is MNHEY and CDR2 is SVGAGI.

This chain links TRBV9 with TRBJ2-7; D perhaps matches TRBD2 (7 bases). The CDR3 covers 15 residues. V lost 0 bases and J 0 bases, leaving 10 bases between the germline ends. Germline-derived CDR1 and CDR2 are SGDLS and YYNGEE. CDR3 nucleotide sequence: TGTGCCAGCAGCGTAGAGGGGGGGGCCTCCTACGAGCAGTACTTC. Its protein product is CASSVEGGASYEQYF.

V gene TRBV27 combines with J gene TRBJ1-2; possible D gene TRBD1, 6 bases. Germline CDR1 and CDR2: MNHEY and SMNVEV (reference sequence). V lost 5 bases to trimming and J lost 6 bases, with 13 bases between them. The CDR3 spans 13 residues. As DNA, the CDR3 is TGTGCCAGCAGTACACCAGGGGCCAATGGCTACACCTTC. Translation: CASSTPGANGYTF.